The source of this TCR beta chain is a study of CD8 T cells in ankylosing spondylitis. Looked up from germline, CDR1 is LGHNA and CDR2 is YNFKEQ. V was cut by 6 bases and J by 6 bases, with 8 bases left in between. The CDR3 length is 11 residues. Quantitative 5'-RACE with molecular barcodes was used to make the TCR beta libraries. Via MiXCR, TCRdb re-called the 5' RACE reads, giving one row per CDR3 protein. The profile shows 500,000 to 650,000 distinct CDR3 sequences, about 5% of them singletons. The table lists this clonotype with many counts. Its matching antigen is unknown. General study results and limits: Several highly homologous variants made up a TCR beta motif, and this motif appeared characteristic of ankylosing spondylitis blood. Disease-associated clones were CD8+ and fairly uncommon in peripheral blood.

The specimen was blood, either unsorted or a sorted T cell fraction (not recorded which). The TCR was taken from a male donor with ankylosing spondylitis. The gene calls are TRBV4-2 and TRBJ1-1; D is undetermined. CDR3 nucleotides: TGTGCCAGCAGGAACTCGGCTGAAGCTTTCTTT. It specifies CASRNSAEAFF.